A single T cell receptor beta chain is shown here with its context. This sample stems from a study of blood T cell repertoires in COVID-19. V trimming: 3 bases; J trimming: 2 bases; junction bases outside the gene matches: 1. The germline V gene encodes CDR1 LGHNA and CDR2 YSLEER. The CDR3 is 14 residues long. The table came from immunoSEQ multiplex PCR; TCRdb's copy has only in-frame clones and leaves some out. The data contain about 55,000 clones, 85% to 90% of them singletons. Material for sequencing was peripheral blood. The TCR comes from a man in his sixties with acute or convalescent COVID-19. This chain connects TRBV4-3 to TRBJ1-2; TRBD1 agrees at 9 bases. CDR3 sequence reads: CASSQGTGNYGYTF. The CDR3 DNA is TGCGCCAGCAGCCAGGGGACAGGGAACTATGGCTACACCTTC.